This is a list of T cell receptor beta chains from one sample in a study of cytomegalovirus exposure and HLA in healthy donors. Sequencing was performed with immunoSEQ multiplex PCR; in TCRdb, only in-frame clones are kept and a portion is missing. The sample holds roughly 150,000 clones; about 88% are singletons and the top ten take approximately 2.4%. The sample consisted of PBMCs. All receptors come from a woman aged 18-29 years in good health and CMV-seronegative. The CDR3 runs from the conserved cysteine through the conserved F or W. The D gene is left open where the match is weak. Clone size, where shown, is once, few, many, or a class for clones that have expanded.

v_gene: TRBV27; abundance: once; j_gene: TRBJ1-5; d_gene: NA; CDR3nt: TGTGCCAGCAGTCCGGGGGGACCGCCAAGCAATCAGCCCCAGCATTTT; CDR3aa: CASSPGGPPSNQPQHF
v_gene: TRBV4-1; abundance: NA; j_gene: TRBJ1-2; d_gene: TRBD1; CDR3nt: TGCGCCAGCAGCCAAGGGCGCGCCAGGACAGGGGGCGGACACACCTTC; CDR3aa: CASSQGRARTGGGHTF
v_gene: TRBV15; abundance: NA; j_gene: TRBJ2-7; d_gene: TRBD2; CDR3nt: TGTGCCACCAGCATGGCGGGGGGTGCCTACGAGCAGTACTTC; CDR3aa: CATSMAGGAYEQYF
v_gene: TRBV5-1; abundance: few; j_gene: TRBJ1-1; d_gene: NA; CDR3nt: TGCGCCAGCACGGGGAACACTGAAGCTTTCTTT; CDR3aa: CASTGNTEAFF
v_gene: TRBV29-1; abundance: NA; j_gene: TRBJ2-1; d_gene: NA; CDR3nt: TGCAGCGTCCTGAGGTATGAGCAGTTCTTC; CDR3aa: CSVLRYEQFF
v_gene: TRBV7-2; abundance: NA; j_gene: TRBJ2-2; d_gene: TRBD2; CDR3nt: TGTGCCAGCAGCTTTTCCCTAGCGGGAGGGATCGGGGAGCTGTTTTTT; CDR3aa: CASSFSLAGGIGELFF
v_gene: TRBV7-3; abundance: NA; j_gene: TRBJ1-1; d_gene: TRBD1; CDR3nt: TGTGCCAGCAGCTTAAGGGACAGGGCGGTAGAAGCTTTCTTT; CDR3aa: CASSLRDRAVEAFF
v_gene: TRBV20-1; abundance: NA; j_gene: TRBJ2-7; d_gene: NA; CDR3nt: TGCAGCACCCTCGGAGGCGACGAGCAGTACTTC; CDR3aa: CSTLGGDEQYF
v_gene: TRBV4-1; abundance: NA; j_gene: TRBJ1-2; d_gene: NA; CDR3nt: TGCGCCAGCAGCCAAGCGGCAGGGTATAACGGCTACACCTTC; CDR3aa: CASSQAAGYNGYTF
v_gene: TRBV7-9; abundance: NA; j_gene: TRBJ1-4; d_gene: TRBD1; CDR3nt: TGTGCCAGCAGCTCCCTACAACAGGGGGGCACTAATGAAAAACTGTTTTTT; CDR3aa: CASSSLQQGGTNEKLFF
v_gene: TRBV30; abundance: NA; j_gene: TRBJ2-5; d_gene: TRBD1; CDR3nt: TGTGCCTGGAGTGTCCGGGACAGTCGCGAGACCCAGTACTTC; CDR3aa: CAWSVRDSRETQYF
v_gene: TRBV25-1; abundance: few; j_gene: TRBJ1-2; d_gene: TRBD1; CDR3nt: TGTGCCAGCAGTGCCCCCCTCGACAGGGGATACTATGGCTACACCTTC; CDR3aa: CASSAPLDRGYYGYTF
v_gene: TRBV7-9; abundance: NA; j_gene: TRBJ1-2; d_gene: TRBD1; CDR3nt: TGTGCCAGCAGCTTAGAGCAGGGGGCTCATGGCTACACCTTC; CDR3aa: CASSLEQGAHGYTF
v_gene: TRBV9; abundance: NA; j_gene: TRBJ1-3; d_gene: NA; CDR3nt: TGTGCCAGCAGCCCCCGGAGGACCCTGGTTTCTGGAAACACCATATATTTT; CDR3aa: CASSPRRTLVSGNTIYF
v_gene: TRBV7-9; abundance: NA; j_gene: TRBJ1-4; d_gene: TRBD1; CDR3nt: TGTGCCAGCAGTTCCGACAGGGTGAAAGGGGAAAAACTGTTTTTT; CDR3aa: CASSSDRVKGEKLFF
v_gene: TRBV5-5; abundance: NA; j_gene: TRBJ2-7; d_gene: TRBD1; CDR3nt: TGTGCCAGCAGCTTGATTCCACAGGGGGCCTCCTACGAGCAGTACTTC; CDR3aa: CASSLIPQGASYEQYF
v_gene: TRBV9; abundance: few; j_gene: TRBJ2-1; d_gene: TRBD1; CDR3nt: TGTGCCAGCAGCGTAGCAGGGGGCTCCTACAATGAGCAGTTCTTC; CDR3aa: CASSVAGGSYNEQFF
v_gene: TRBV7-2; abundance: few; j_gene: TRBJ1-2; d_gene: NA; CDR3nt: TGTGCCAGCAGTCCCGGCGGACAGTCCGTTAACTATGGCTACACCTTC; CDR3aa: CASSPGGQSVNYGYTF
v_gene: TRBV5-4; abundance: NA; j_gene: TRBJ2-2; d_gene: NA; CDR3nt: TGTGCCAGCAGCCAGACAGGGAGGATAGCCACCGGGGAGCTGTTTTTT; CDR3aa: CASSQTGRIATGELFF
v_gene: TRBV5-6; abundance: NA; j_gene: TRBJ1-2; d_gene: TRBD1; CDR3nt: TGTGCCAGCTTGAGTCCCGGGACAGGGGAAGCTAACTATGGCTACACCTTC; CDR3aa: CASLSPGTGEANYGYTF
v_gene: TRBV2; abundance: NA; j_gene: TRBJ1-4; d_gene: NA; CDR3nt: TGTGCCAGCAGCGGACAGACGAATGAAAAACTGTTTTTT; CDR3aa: CASSGQTNEKLFF
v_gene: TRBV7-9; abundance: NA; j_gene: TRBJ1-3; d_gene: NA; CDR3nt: TGTGCCAGCAGCTCCAGGGGCCGGAGCTCTGGAAACACCATATATTTT; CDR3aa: CASSSRGRSSGNTIYF
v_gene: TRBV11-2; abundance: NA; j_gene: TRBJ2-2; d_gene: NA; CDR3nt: TGTGCCAGCAGCCGAAAGTCGGACAGAGTTAACACCGGGGAGCTGTTTTTT; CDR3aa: CASSRKSDRVNTGELFF
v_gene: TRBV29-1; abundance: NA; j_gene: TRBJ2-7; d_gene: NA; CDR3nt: TGCAGCGGTGTTAGGGCGGACAGTTCAGGGGAGCAGTACTTC; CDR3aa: CSGVRADSSGEQYF
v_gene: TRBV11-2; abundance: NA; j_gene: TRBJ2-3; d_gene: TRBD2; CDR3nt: TGTGCCAGCAGCTCGCGGGGGGGATACACAGATACGCAGTATTTT; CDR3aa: CASSSRGGYTDTQYF
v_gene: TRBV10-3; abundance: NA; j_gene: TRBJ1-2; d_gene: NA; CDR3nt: TGTGCCATCAGTGAGTTTACAGGGAATGGTAGCTATGGCTACACCTTC; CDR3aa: CAISEFTGNGSYGYTF
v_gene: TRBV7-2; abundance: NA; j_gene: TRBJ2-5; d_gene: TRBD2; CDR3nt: TGTGCCAGCAGCGGGGGGGAAGAGACCCAGTACTTC; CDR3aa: CASSGGEETQYF
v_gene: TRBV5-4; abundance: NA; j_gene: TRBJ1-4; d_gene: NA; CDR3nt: TGTGCCAGCAGCCCCGCCGTGGGGCTGGGCGAAAAACTGTTTTTT; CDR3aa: CASSPAVGLGEKLFF
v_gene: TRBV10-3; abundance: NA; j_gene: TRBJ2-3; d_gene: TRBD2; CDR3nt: TGTGCCATCAGCGCTTCTAGCGGGGGGGTATCGGATACGCAGTATTTT; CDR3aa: CAISASSGGVSDTQYF
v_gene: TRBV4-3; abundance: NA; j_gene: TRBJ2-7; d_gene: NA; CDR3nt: TGCGCCAGCAGCCAAGCTAGGGGGTCCTACGAGCAGTACTTC; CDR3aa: CASSQARGSYEQYF
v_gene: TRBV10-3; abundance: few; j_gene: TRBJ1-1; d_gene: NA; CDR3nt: TGTGCCATCAGTGAGACGGATGGCGAGGGAGCTGAAGCTTTCTTT; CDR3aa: CAISETDGEGAEAFF
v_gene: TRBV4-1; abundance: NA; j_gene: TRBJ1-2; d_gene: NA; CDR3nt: TGCGCCAGCAGCCAAGGTGGCAGGGTCGACTATGGCTACACCTTC; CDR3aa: CASSQGGRVDYGYTF
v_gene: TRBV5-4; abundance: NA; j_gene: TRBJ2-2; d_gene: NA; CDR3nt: TGTGCCAGCAGATACAGGGTCACCGGGGAGCTGTTTTTT; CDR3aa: CASRYRVTGELFF
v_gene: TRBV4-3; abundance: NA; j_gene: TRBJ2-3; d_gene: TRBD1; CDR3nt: TGCGCCAGCAGCCAGGACCGGGACAGGGCCACAGATACGCAGTATTTT; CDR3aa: CASSQDRDRATDTQYF
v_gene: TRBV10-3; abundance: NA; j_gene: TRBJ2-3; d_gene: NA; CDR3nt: TGTGCCATCAGTGAGCCGAGGGACTCGACAGAGCCCACAGATACGCAGTATTTT; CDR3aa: CAISEPRDSTEPTDTQYF
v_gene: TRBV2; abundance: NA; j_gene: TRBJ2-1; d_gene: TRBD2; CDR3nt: TGTGCCAGCAGGCAAGGAAGCGGGAGGGGATACAATGAGCAGTTCTTC; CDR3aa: CASRQGSGRGYNEQFF
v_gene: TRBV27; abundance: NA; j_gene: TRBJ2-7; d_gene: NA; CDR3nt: TGTGCCAGCAGTTCCACTAGCTATCCCTCCTACGAGCAGTACTTC; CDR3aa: CASSSTSYPSYEQYF
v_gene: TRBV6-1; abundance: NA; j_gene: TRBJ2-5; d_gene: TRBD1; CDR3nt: TGTGCCAGCAGGGGGGACAGGGGAAAGGAGACCCAGTACTTC; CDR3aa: CASRGDRGKETQYF
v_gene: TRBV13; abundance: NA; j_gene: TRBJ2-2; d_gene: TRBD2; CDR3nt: TGTGCCAGCAGCTTATCCCCCACAACCGGGACTAGCGGGACCGGGGAGCTGTTTTTT; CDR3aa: CASSLSPTTGTSGTGELFF
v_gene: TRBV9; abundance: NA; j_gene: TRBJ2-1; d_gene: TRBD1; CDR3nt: TGTGCCAGCAGCCAAAATGAGGGGACAGGACAGTTCTTC; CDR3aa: CASSQNEGTGQFF
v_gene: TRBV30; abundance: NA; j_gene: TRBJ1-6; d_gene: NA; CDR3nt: TGTGCCTGGTACCGAGGATATGCAGGGGTTAATTCACCCCTCCACTTT; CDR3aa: CAWYRGYAGVNSPLHF
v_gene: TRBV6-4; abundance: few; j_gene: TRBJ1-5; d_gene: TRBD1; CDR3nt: TGTGCCAGCAGTGAACAGGGGGATCAGCCCCAGCATTTT; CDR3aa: CASSEQGDQPQHF
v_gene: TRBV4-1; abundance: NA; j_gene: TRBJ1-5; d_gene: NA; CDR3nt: TGCGCCAGCAGCCAAGAACCAGGGGATCAGCCCCAGCATTTT; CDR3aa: CASSQEPGDQPQHF
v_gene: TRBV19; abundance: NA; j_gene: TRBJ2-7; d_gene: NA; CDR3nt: TGTGCCAGTAGTATTGGCGCGGGATCCTACGAGCAGTACTTC; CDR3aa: CASSIGAGSYEQYF
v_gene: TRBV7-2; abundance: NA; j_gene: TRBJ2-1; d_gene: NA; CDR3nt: TGTGCCAGCAGCTCAGAGGACTACGAGCAGTTCTTC; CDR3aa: CASSSEDYEQFF
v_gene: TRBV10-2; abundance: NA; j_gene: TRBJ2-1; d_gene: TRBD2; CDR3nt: TGCGCCAGCAGTGGGACTAGCGGGAGGGCTGTCTATGAGCAGTTCTTC; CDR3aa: CASSGTSGRAVYEQFF
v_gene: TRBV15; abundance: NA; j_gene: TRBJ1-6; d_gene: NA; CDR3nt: TGTGCCACCGGTTACAGGAATTCACCCCTCCACTTT; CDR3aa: CATGYRNSPLHF
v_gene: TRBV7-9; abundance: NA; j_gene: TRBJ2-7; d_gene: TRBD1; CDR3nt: TGTGCCTGCACGGTATTCCTAGCACCACAGGGGGCACGGGACGAGCAGTACTTC; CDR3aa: CACTVFLAPQGARDEQYF
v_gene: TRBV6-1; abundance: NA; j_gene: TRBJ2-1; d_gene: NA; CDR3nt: TGTGCCAGCAGCAACGGTGAGCAGTTCTTC; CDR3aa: CASSNGEQFF
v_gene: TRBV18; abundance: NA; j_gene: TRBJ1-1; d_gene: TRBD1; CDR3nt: TGTGCCAGCTCACCAGGGACAGGGCGGGGGGCCACTGAAGCTTTCTTT; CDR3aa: CASSPGTGRGATEAFF
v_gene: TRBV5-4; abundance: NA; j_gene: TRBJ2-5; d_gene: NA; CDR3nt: TGTGCCAGCAGCTTGGTTGGTAACAGACAAGAGACCCAGTACTTC; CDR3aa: CASSLVGNRQETQYF
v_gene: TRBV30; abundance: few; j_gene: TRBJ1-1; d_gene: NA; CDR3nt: TGTGCCTGGAGTGCAACGCAAACTAGTAGCTACACTGAAGCTTTCTTT; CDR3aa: CAWSATQTSSYTEAFF
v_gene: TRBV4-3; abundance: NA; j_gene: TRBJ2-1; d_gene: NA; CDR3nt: TGCGCCAGCAGCCCCTCCGGGGGGCGGTCAGAATCGTTCTTC; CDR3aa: CASSPSGGRSESFF